Listed below are T cell receptor beta chains from one sample, sequenced in a study of T cells in Graves' hyperthyroidism and ophthalmopathy. MiXCR was run by TCRdb on the multiplex PCR reads, yielding one entry per CDR3 protein. The sample has about 510,000 distinct CDR3 sequences; 12% to 15% are singletons. What was sequenced was blood. The receptors here all came from a woman in her thirties or forties with Graves' hyperthyroidism. Both conserved end residues are part of each CDR3. The D gene is left open where the match is weak. Clone size appears in some rows only: once, few, many, or a class for an expanded clone.

j_gene,abundance,d_gene,v_gene,CDR3aa,CDR3nt
TRBJ2-1,many,TRBD2,TRBV13,CASSQLADEQFF,TGTGCCAGCAGCCAACTAGCGGATGAGCAGTTCTTC
TRBJ1-2,.,TRBD1,TRBV5-8,CASSLPGGANGYTF,TGTGCCAGCAGCTTGCCAGGGGGCGCAAATGGCTACACCTTC
TRBJ1-2,many,.,TRBV12-3/TRBV12-4,CASTRFGTRIYGYTF,TGTGCCAGCACCAGGTTCGGTACGCGTATCTATGGCTACACCTTC
TRBJ2-2,many,.,TRBV7-8,CAVQQGSTGELFF,TGTGCCGTACAACAGGGCAGCACCGGGGAGCTGTTTTTT
TRBJ1-4,few,.,TRBV25-1,CASSDLRGSNEKLFF,TGTGCCAGCAGTGACCTCAGGGGTAGTAATGAAAAACTGTTTTTT
TRBJ1-1,many,.,TRBV6-1,CASRRYWRGDTEAFF,TGTGCCAGCAGGCGATACTGGCGGGGGGACACTGAAGCTTTCTTT
TRBJ2-1,.,.,TRBV12-3/TRBV12-4,CASLFRPGTGNEQFF,TGTGCCAGCCTATTTCGTCCGGGAACTGGAAATGAGCAGTTCTTC
TRBJ2-5,.,TRBD1,TRBV12-3/TRBV12-4,CASSTGTGSGTQYF,TGTGCCAGCAGTACCGGGACAGGGTCAGGGACCCAGTACTTC
TRBJ2-1,.,TRBD2,TRBV7-9,CASSTRERTSANYNEQFF,TGTGCCAGCAGCACCCGGGAGCGGACTAGCGCAAACTACAATGAGCAGTTCTTC
TRBJ2-5,many,TRBD2,TRBV5-1,CASSSGLALSETQYF,TGCGCCAGCAGCTCGGGACTAGCCCTCTCCGAGACCCAGTACTTC
TRBJ2-7,.,.,TRBV20-1,CSARSPSGTPTSYEQYF,TGCAGTGCTAGATCCCCCTCCGGGACTCCTACCTCCTACGAGCAGTACTTC
TRBJ2-3,.,.,TRBV20-1,CSARDPGPEDTQYF,TGCAGTGCTAGAGATCCCGGTCCCGAAGATACGCAGTATTTT
TRBJ2-3,many,TRBD2,TRBV28,CASSPSGREKDTQYF,TGTGCCAGCAGCCCCAGCGGGAGAGAGAAAGATACGCAGTATTTT
TRBJ1-5,few,.,TRBV12-5,CASGLVLQDSNQPQHF,TGTGCTAGTGGTTTGGTATTACAGGATAGCAATCAGCCCCAGCATTTT
TRBJ1-6,few,.,TRBV20-1,CSAKTAGASNSPLHF,TGCAGTGCCAAAACGGCAGGGGCGAGTAATTCACCCCTCCACTTT
TRBJ1-2,few,.,TRBV27,CASSFYRWAIEGYTF,TGTGCCAGCAGTTTTTATAGATGGGCGATTGAAGGCTACACCTTC
TRBJ2-3,.,TRBD2,TRBV5-4,CASRLGTSGTADTQYF,TGTGCCAGCAGGTTAGGGACTAGCGGGACCGCAGATACGCAGTATTTT
TRBJ2-6,many,.,TRBV28,CASSRQNSGANVLTF,TGTGCCAGCAGTAGACAGAACTCTGGGGCCAACGTCCTGACTTTC
TRBJ1-2,.,TRBD1,TRBV12-3/TRBV12-4,CASGAGQTYGYTF,TGTGCCAGCGGTGCGGGACAGACCTATGGCTACACCTTC
TRBJ2-5,.,TRBD2,TRBV5-4,CASSFTGLFNRETQYF,TGTGCCAGCAGCTTCACGGGACTATTCAATAGAGAGACCCAGTACTTC
TRBJ1-4,few,.,TRBV6-2/TRBV6-3,CASSYSVREEKLFF,TGTGCCAGCAGTTACTCGGTACGGGAAGAAAAACTGTTTTTT
TRBJ2-3,many,.,TRBV6-1,CASSRLPDGSTDTQYF,TGTGCCAGCAGTCGACTACCGGACGGTAGCACAGATACGCAGTATTTT
TRBJ2-5,many,TRBD1,TRBV7-6,CASSFRQGPQETQYF,TGTGCCAGCAGCTTTCGACAGGGCCCCCAAGAGACCCAGTACTTC
TRBJ1-1,many,.,TRBV2,CASSVRGMNTEAFF,TGTGCCAGCAGTGTGAGGGGGATGAACACTGAAGCTTTCTTT
TRBJ1-1,many,.,TRBV18,CASSPGAGGLLEAFF,TGTGCCAGCTCACCCGGGGCGGGGGGCCTCCTTGAAGCTTTCTTT
TRBJ2-3,many,TRBD1,TRBV15,CATSTRQGTDTQYF,TGTGCCACCAGCACCAGACAGGGTACAGATACGCAGTATTTT
TRBJ2-1,many,TRBD2,TRBV12-3/TRBV12-4,CASSPGLAGASEQFF,TGTGCCAGCAGTCCGGGACTAGCGGGAGCCTCTGAGCAGTTCTTC
TRBJ2-3,.,TRBD2,TRBV24-1,CATSDGLAPDTQYF,TGTGCCACCAGTGATGGACTAGCACCAGATACGCAGTATTTT
TRBJ2-3,few,.,TRBV6-1,CASSLGLPSDTQYF,TGTGCCAGCAGTTTAGGACTCCCCTCAGATACGCAGTATTTT
TRBJ1-5,many,.,TRBV18,CASSGGSDQPQHF,TGTGCCAGCTCAGGGGGAAGCGATCAGCCCCAGCATTTT
TRBJ2-7,many,.,TRBV20-1,CSARQASGPYEQYF,TGCAGTGCTAGACAAGCTTCCGGGCCCTACGAGCAGTACTTC
TRBJ1-5,.,TRBD1,TRBV6-1,CASTYLQGANSNQPQHF,TGTGCCAGTACCTATTTACAGGGGGCGAATAGCAATCAGCCCCAGCATTTT
TRBJ2-2,.,TRBD2,TRBV30,CAWWTPFSGSKTGELFF,TGTGCCTGGTGGACGCCTTTTAGCGGGAGTAAAACCGGGGAGCTGTTTTTT
TRBJ2-1,many,.,TRBV12-3/TRBV12-4,CASSLDRHYNEQFF,TGTGCCAGCAGTTTAGACAGGCACTACAATGAGCAGTTCTTC
TRBJ2-7,many,TRBD2,TRBV12-5,CASGLTVTTSGRAYEQYF,TGTGCTAGTGGTTTGACCGTAACTACTAGCGGGAGGGCCTACGAGCAGTACTTC
TRBJ2-4,.,.,TRBV20-1,CSARPGDAKNIQYF,TGCAGTGCTAGGCCAGGGGATGCCAAAAACATTCAGTACTTC
TRBJ2-7,many,TRBD1,TRBV19,CASSTTGGLYEQYF,TGTGCCAGTAGTACGACAGGGGGTCTCTACGAGCAGTACTTC
TRBJ1-5,.,.,TRBV7-9,CASSSQVGGGQPQHF,TGTGCCAGCAGCTCACAAGTCGGGGGCGGTCAGCCCCAGCATTTT
TRBJ2-1,.,.,TRBV5-8,CASSLFSGTSFYNEQFF,TGTGCCAGCAGCTTGTTTTCAGGAACTAGCTTCTACAATGAGCAGTTCTTC
TRBJ1-2,.,TRBD1,TRBV12-3/TRBV12-4,CASRSRTGRLYGYTF,TGTGCCAGCAGGAGCCGGACAGGGCGGCTCTATGGCTACACCTTC
TRBJ2-7,.,.,TRBV10-3,CAISESRQAATYEQYF,TGTGCCATCAGTGAGTCAAGGCAGGCCGCCACCTACGAGCAGTACTTC
TRBJ1-1,.,TRBD1,TRBV20-1,CSANDRENTEAFF,TGCAGTGCAAACGACAGGGAGAACACTGAAGCTTTCTTT
TRBJ2-3,.,.,TRBV6-1,CASSTRRGTDTQYF,TGTGCCAGCAGCACAAGACGGGGCACAGATACGCAGTATTTT
TRBJ2-7,many,.,TRBV6-1,CASSVGGRSDEQYF,TGTGCCAGCAGTGTTGGCGGGCGAAGCGACGAGCAGTACTTC
TRBJ2-3,many,.,TRBV10-1,CASSRKTGSSTDTQYF,TGCGCCAGCAGTCGAAAGACAGGTTCTAGCACAGATACGCAGTATTTT
TRBJ1-2,few,.,TRBV28,CASRAGELNYGYTF,TGTGCCAGCAGGGCAGGGGAACTTAACTATGGCTACACCTTC
TRBJ2-2,many,TRBD2,TRBV7-9,CASRTGTTNTGELFF,TGTGCCAGCAGGACCGGGACTACGAACACCGGGGAGCTGTTTTTT
TRBJ2-1,.,TRBD2,TRBV5-1,CASSSGSEYNEQFF,TGCGCCAGCAGTAGCGGGAGCGAGTACAATGAGCAGTTCTTC
TRBJ2-1,many,.,TRBV6-1,CASSEAETYNEQFF,TGTGCCAGCAGTGAGGCTGAAACCTACAATGAGCAGTTCTTC
TRBJ2-1,.,TRBD2,TRBV24-1,CATSGASGNGNEQFF,TGTGCCACCAGTGGGGCCAGCGGGAACGGTAATGAGCAGTTCTTC
TRBJ2-7,many,.,TRBV5-1,CASSSLSGTPVWEQYF,TGCGCCAGCAGCTCCTTGTCCGGGACCCCGGTTTGGGAGCAGTACTTC
TRBJ2-1,many,TRBD1,TRBV30,CAWKQGASEQFF,TGTGCCTGGAAACAGGGGGCAAGTGAGCAGTTCTTC
TRBJ1-6,few,.,TRBV7-3,CASSFGTANSPLHF,TGTGCCAGCAGCTTCGGGACGGCCAATTCACCCCTCCACTTT
TRBJ1-5,few,.,TRBV5-1,CASSFDRTYSNQPQHF,TGCGCCAGCAGCTTCGACAGGACATACAGCAATCAGCCCCAGCATTTT
TRBJ2-2,many,.,TRBV19,CASSIDRNTGELFF,TGTGCCAGTAGTATAGACAGGAACACCGGGGAGCTGTTTTTT
TRBJ2-7,.,TRBD2,TRBV5-5,CASSLAEVGAGGPYEQYF,TGTGCCAGCAGCTTGGCGGAAGTTGGAGCGGGAGGGCCCTACGAGCAGTACTTC
TRBJ1-3,.,TRBD1,TRBV5-5,CASSLVQGASGTTIYF,TGTGCCAGCAGCTTGGTTCAGGGGGCTTCTGGAACCACCATATATTTT
TRBJ2-2,.,TRBD2,TRBV7-9,CASSVVGTSGMELFF,TGTGCCAGCAGCGTAGTCGGGACTAGCGGGATGGAGCTGTTTTTT
TRBJ1-5,.,.,TRBV12-5,CASGLVLGQALTTQHF,TGTGCTAGTGGTTTGGTCTTAGGGCAGGCCCTAACGACCCAGCATTTT